One and the same sample provided the 25 T cell receptor beta chains below, sequenced in a study of Graves' ophthalmopathy and Graves' hyperthyroidism. TCR beta CDR3 amplification used RNA transcripts. First-round RT-PCR with HTBI primers preceded a second-round multiplex PCR. In TCRdb, the multiplex PCR reads were re-called with MiXCR into one record per CDR3 protein. The sample holds 400,000 or so distinct CDR3 sequences; 15% to 20% are singletons and the top ten take roughly 2.4%. The specimen was peripheral blood. These receptor sequences come from an adult woman with stable Graves' hyperthyroidism.

This chain uses TRBV12-3 or TRBV12-4 with TRBJ1-2; D is uncertain. The CDR3 extends over 14 amino acids. V shed 7 bases and J shed 1 base, with 13 bases lying between them. The CDR3 DNA is TGTGCCAGCACCGTCCGGCGGCGTAACTATGGCTACACCTTC. Residues: CASTVRRRNYGYTF.

This clonotype was counted at least ten times. The J gene is TRBJ2-7, the V gene TRBV7-9; no definite D call. V was clipped by 5 bases and J by 5 bases, with 19 bases between them. Germline loops: CDR1 SEHNR, CDR2 FQNEAQ (reference sequence). The CDR3 sequence is 15 residues long. The CDR3 DNA reads as TGTGCCAGCAGCCTAAGCCGGGCCCTCGGTAACGAGCAGTACTTC. Encoded protein: CASSLSRALGNEQYF. The full variable domain, in which reference TRBV7-9 and TRBJ2-7 provide the parts outside the CDR3, is DTGVSQNPRHKITKRGQNVTFRCDPISEHNRLYWYRQTLGQGPEFLTYFQNEAQLEKSRLLSDRFSAERPKGSFSTLEIQRTEQGDSAMYLCASSLSRALGNEQYFGPGTRLTVT.

This clonotype has at least ten counts. The chain links TRBV6-1 to TRBJ1-6, with 7 bases identical to TRBD1. CDR1 MNHNS and CDR2 SASEGT come from the germline V gene. Unmatched junction bases numbered 15, after V lost 6 bases and J lost 4 bases. The CDR3 consists of 18 residues. The CDR3 DNA follows: TGTGCCAGCAGCCAAGGACAGGACTTTGATTTTTATAATTCACCCCTCCACTTT. Translating it yields CASSQGQDFDFYNSPLHF.

This clonotype appeared many times. This rearrangement joins TRBV12-3 or TRBV12-4 to TRBJ2-2; 7 bases line up with TRBD1. This CDR3 region has 14 residues. The ends lost 6 bases at V and 6 bases at J; junction bases unmatched: 7. The CDR3 here is CASRTNDRAGELFF. CDR3 bases: TGTGCCAGCAGGACCAACGACAGGGCCGGGGAGCTGTTTTTT.

This clonotype was detected ten times or more. The chain recombines TRBV6-1 with TRBJ1-1; D is unresolved. Per germline, CDR1 MNHNS and CDR2 SASEGT. Deletions cut 5 bases from V and 4 bases from J, with 14 bases between. This CDR3 is built from 14 residues. CDR3 protein: CASSPKPMFTEAFF. CDR3 in DNA: TGTGCCAGCAGTCCTAAACCGATGTTCACTGAAGCTTTCTTT.

There are many counts of this clonotype. This chain connects TRBV14 to TRBJ1-1; a weak D match, TRBD1 (5 bases). The CDR3 runs to 15 residues. Germline V gene sequence: CDR1 SGHDN, CDR2 FVKESK. Trimming left V 4 bases short and J 5 bases short, with 17 bases between. The CDR3 sequence: CASSLSFRGGTEAFF. The DNA of the CDR3 is TGTGCCAGCAGCCTCTCGTTCCGGGGGGGGACTGAAGCTTTCTTT.

This clonotype has only a few counts. The J gene is TRBJ1-4, the V gene TRBV12-3 or TRBV12-4; tentative D call: TRBD1 (5 bases). The V end lost 2 bases, the J end lost 7 bases, and 11 bases lay between the germline ends. This CDR3 contains 14 residues. CDR3 DNA: TGTGCCAGCAGTTTACATCCAGGGCGTGAAAAACTGTTTTTT. Protein sequence: CASSLHPGREKLFF.

This clonotype was counted many times. The chain combines TRBV28 with TRBJ2-2; D might be TRBD1 or TRBD2, each matching 5 bases. Germline CDR1 and CDR2: MDHEN and SYDVKM. The CDR3 length is 12 residues. The DNA for the CDR3 is TGTGTGGTCTGGGGGATCGCCGGGGAGCTGTTTTTT. Translation: CVVWGIAGELFF.

This clonotype has ten or more counts. J is TRBJ2-7 and V is TRBV6-1; TRBD1 matches at 7 bases. CDR3 length: 14 residues. V lost 5 bases to trimming and J lost 6 bases; unmatched junction nucleotides: 10. Looked up from germline, CDR1 is MNHNS and CDR2 is SASEGT. CDR3 residues: CASSRYTGDGEQYF. The CDR3 DNA sequence: TGTGCCAGCAGTCGCTATACAGGGGATGGCGAGCAGTACTTC.

In this sample, this clonotype turned up many times. This chain links TRBV27 with TRBJ1-1, with 7 bases lining up with TRBD1. This CDR3 comprises 13 residues. With 6 bases clipped from V and 5 bases from J, the junction kept 6 bases outside the gene matches. CDR1 MNHEY and CDR2 SMNVEV come from the germline V gene (reference sequence). The CDR3 sequence is CASRQGFVTEAFF. The CDR3 DNA sequence: TGTGCCAGCAGACAGGGGTTCGTAACTGAAGCTTTCTTT.

The rearrangement links TRBV3-1 to TRBJ1-1; no firm D call. V was clipped by 4 bases and J by 3 bases, with 9 bases between them. The CDR3 contains 13 residues. CDR1 is LGHDT, CDR2 YNNKEL, per germline (reference sequence). CDR3 residues: CASSPNVDTEAFF. CDR3 bases: TGTGCCAGCAGCCCGAACGTTGACACTGAAGCTTTCTTT.

This clonotype showed up many times. This chain connects TRBV20-1 to TRBJ2-7; D may be TRBD1 (5 bases). Trimming took 6 bases from V and 7 from J, leaving 22 bases between them. The CDR3 consists of 14 residues. Germline V gene data show CDR1 as DFQATT and CDR2 as SNEGSKA (reference sequence). This chain's CDR3 is CSATQGSQVEEQYF. CDR3 nucleotide sequence: TGCAGTGCGACCCAGGGTTCGCAGGTAGAAGAGCAGTACTTC.

This clonotype was seen just once. This chain joins TRBV19 and TRBJ2-7, with 8 bases lining up with TRBD2. Per the germline V gene, CDR1 is LNHDA and CDR2 is SQIVND (reference sequence). This CDR3 is built from 14 residues. V shed 4 bases, J shed 7 bases, and the junction held 9 bases outside the gene matches. The CDR3 protein is CASSTLAAQREQYF. The DNA of the CDR3 is TGTGCCAGTAGTACACTAGCGGCCCAACGGGAGCAGTACTTC.

In its sample, this clonotype was seen many times. The gene calls are TRBV7-9 and TRBJ1-2; 8 nucleotides align to TRBD1. V shed 2 bases, J shed 6 bases, and the junction held 8 bases outside the gene matches. CDR1 SEHNR and CDR2 FQNEAQ come from the germline V gene (reference sequence). The CDR3 consists of 15 residues. The CDR3 protein is CASSLSLDRAHGYTF. DNA for the CDR3: TGTGCCAGCAGCTTATCATTGGACAGGGCCCATGGCTACACCTTC.

This clonotype was found many times. This chain links TRBV6-1 with TRBJ2-7; 7 nucleotides match TRBD2. CDR1 is MNHNS, CDR2 SASEGT, per germline. Unmatched junction bases numbered 11, after V lost 6 bases and J lost 3 bases. The CDR3 runs to 15 residues. The CDR3 loop is CASSGEAGVVYEQYF. DNA for the CDR3: TGTGCCAGCAGCGGCGAGGCGGGAGTAGTCTACGAGCAGTACTTC.

The gene calls are TRBV7-8 and TRBJ2-3, with TRBD2 matching 8 bases. This CDR3 is 16 amino acids long. V gave up 5 bases and J gave up 2 bases; unmatched junction bases: 9. Germline lookup yields CDR1 SGHVS and CDR2 FQNEAQ. The CDR3 reads CASSALAGIHTDTQYF. For the CDR3, the DNA is TGTGCCAGCAGCGCCTTAGCGGGGATACACACAGATACGCAGTATTTT.

This clonotype appeared a few times. The J gene is TRBJ1-3, the V gene TRBV4-3, with a tentative D call TRBD1 (5 bases). Germline lookup yields CDR1 LGHNA and CDR2 YSLEER. CDR3 size: 15 residues. Trimming pared 0 bases from V and 4 bases from J, leaving 10 bases between. CDR3 nucleotide sequence: TGCGCCAGCAGCCAAGAAGGCCAGGGCGGAAACACCATATATTTT. Its protein is CASSQEGQGGNTIYF.

This chain joins TRBV11-2 and TRBJ2-7; 11 bases line up with TRBD2. The germline CDR1 and CDR2 sequences are SGHAT and FQNNGV. V was pared by 5 bases and J by 7 bases, with 16 bases of the junction left unmatched. The CDR3 sequence is 17 residues long. This chain's CDR3 is CASSPQRGLAGVQEQYF. In nucleotides, the CDR3 is TGTGCCAGCAGCCCCCAGAGAGGACTAGCGGGCGTTCAAGAGCAGTACTTC.

This clonotype was picked up many times. The rearrangement uses TRBV12-5 and TRBJ1-1, with 8 bases aligning to TRBD1. J lost 3 bases, V lost 3 bases, and 6 bases had no gene match. The CDR3 consists of 15 residues. From germline, CDR1 is LGHNT and CDR2 FRNRAP. The chain's CDR3 is CASGFGQGGYTEAFF. The CDR3 DNA follows: TGTGCTAGTGGTTTCGGACAGGGCGGGTACACTGAAGCTTTCTTT.

This clonotype occurred many times. V and J are TRBV6-5 and TRBJ2-7; possibly TRBD1 for D (6 bases). Germline assignment: CDR1 MNHEY and CDR2 SVGAGI. The germline V and J ends were trimmed by 2 bases and 7 bases, with 21 bases remaining between them. This CDR3 region has 16 residues. The chain's CDR3 is CASSYSLQGAGEEQYF. CDR3 DNA: TGTGCCAGCAGTTACAGTCTACAGGGAGCCGGGGAGGAGCAGTACTTC.

This clonotype was counted between two and nine times. The CDR3 sequence: CASSLQGSANTGELFF. DNA of the CDR3: TGTGCCAGCAGCTTACAGGGTTCCGCGAACACCGGGGAGCTGTTTTTT. The genes are TRBV7-8 and TRBJ2-2; the D gene is possibly TRBD1 (5 bases). From germline, CDR1 is SGHVS and CDR2 FQNEAQ. Trimming took off 2 bases at V and 0 bases at J, with 10 bases between the two ends. CDR3 length: 16 residues.

This clonotype has only a few counts. This rearrangement joins TRBV7-2 to TRBJ2-7, with 7 bases lining up with TRBD1. There are 14 residues in the CDR3. The germline V gene has CDR1 SGHTA and CDR2 FQGNSA. The J segment lost 5 bases and the V segment lost 2 bases, leaving 6 bases of the junction unmatched. The CDR3 nucleotides read TGTGCCAGCAGCTTATTAGGGGGCTCGGACGAGCAGTACTTC. Protein sequence: CASSLLGGSDEQYF.

Many counts were recorded for this clonotype. The genes are TRBV6-1 and TRBJ1-1; D is undetermined. Trimming shortened V by 11 bases and J by 1 base, and 20 bases separated the two germline ends. This CDR3 comprises 15 residues. Germline CDR1 is MNHNS and CDR2 is SASEGT. The CDR3 here is CAAGVGGFGNTEAFF. Written as DNA, the CDR3 is TGTGCCGCGGGAGTTGGCGGTTTCGGGAACACTGAAGCTTTCTTT.

The rearrangement joins TRBV20-1 to TRBJ2-7, with D tentatively TRBD2 (6 bases). From germline, CDR1 is DFQATT and CDR2 SNEGSKA (reference sequence). V was trimmed by 3 bases and J by 0 bases, leaving 12 bases between them. The CDR3 has 14 amino acids. The CDR3 DNA is TGCAGTGCTAGGTCGGACGGGAGCTCCTACGAGCAGTACTTC. Protein: CSARSDGSSYEQYF.

This clonotype has a count of ten or more. A read error may produce the germline difference seen at one junction end. V usage is TRBV6-5 and J usage is TRBJ2-4; the D gene is possibly TRBD2 (7 bases). The germline V gene encodes CDR1 MNHEY and CDR2 SVGAGI. This CDR3 region has 16 residues. The DNA of the CDR3 is TGTGCCAGCAGTCTCGAGGGGGGGTTAGCCAAAAACATTAAGTACTTC. Amino acid sequence: CASSLEGGLAKNIKYF.